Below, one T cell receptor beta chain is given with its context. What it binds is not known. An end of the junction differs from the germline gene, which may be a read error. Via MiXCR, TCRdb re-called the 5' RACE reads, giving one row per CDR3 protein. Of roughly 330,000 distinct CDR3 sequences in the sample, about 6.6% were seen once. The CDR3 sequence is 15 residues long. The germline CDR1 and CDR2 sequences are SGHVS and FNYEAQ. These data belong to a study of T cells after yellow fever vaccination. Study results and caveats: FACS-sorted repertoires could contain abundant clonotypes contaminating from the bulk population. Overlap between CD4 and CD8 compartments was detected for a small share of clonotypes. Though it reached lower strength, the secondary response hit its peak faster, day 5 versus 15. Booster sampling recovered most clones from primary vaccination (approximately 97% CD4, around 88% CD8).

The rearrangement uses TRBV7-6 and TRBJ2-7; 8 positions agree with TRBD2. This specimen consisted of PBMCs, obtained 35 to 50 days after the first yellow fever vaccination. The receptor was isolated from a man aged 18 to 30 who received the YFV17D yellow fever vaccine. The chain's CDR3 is CASTLERGPYHEQYF. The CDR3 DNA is TGTGCCAGCACCTTAGAGCGGGGGCCATACCACGAGCAGTACTTC.